This passage covers 3 T cell receptor beta chains from one sample sequenced in a study. TCRdb re-analysed the RT-PCR reads in MiXCR, keeping a single row per CDR3 protein. The sample records hundreds of thousands of distinct CDR3 sequences, approximately 15% being singletons. Sequenced: memory CD4+ T cells from blood. These receptor sequences come from a female donor in good health, serving as a healthy control.

This clonotype was seen many times. The chain uses TRBV7-2 and TRBJ2-1; 8 bases match TRBD2. V dropped 2 bases and J dropped 7; count of bases not matched to a gene: 4. Per the germline V gene, CDR1 is SGHTA and CDR2 is FQGNSA. The CDR3 covers 14 residues. CDR3 protein: CASSLQAGENEQFF. In nucleotides, the CDR3 is TGTGCCAGCAGCTTACAAGCGGGAGAGAATGAGCAGTTCTTC.

This chain uses TRBV5-6 with TRBJ2-3, with 13 bases identical to TRBD2. The germline gives CDR1 SGHDT, CDR2 YYEEEE. V lost 5 bases to trimming and J lost 3 bases; unmatched junction nucleotides: 18. This CDR3 contains 20 residues. CDR3 nucleotide sequence: TGTGCCAGCAGTCGGACAGCCGGGACTAGCGGGACGGTGGGGACAGATACGCAGTATTTT. Translating gives CASSRTAGTSGTVGTDTQYF.

Only a few counts were recorded for this clonotype. The CDR3 here is CASSFWDRAHNEQFF. Here the CDR3 DNA reads TGTGCCAGCAGCTTCTGGGACCGGGCCCACAATGAGCAGTTCTTC. V and J are TRBV9 and TRBJ2-1, with D tentatively TRBD1 or TRBD2 (5 bases each). The V end lost 4 bases, the J end lost 5 bases, and 16 bases lay between the germline ends. Germline values: CDR1 SGDLS, CDR2 YYNGEE. CDR3 length equals 15 residues. The full variable domain, with the rest looked up from reference TRBV9 and TRBJ2-1, is DSGVTQTPKHLITATGQRVTLRCSPRSGDLSVYWYQQSLDQGLQFLIQYYNGEERAKGNILERFSAQQFPDLHSELNLSSLELGDSALYFCASSFWDRAHNEQFFGPGTRLTVL.